This record covers a single T cell receptor (beta chain). This CDR3 has 15 amino acids. Trimming took off 4 bases at V and 0 bases at J, with 12 bases between the two ends. Germline loops: CDR1 LNHDA, CDR2 SQIVND (reference sequence). TCRdb's copy holds only in-frame clones and misses some; the assay was immunoSEQ multiplex PCR. The sample consists of some 30,000 clones, 91% of them appearing once. This record belongs to a study of T cell changes during pregnancy in multiple sclerosis. This rearrangement joins TRBV19 to TRBJ1-2; weak D call: TRBD1 (6 bases). Sequenced here: CD8+ T cells from peripheral blood mononuclear cells, sampled in the second trimester of pregnancy. The clonotype originates from a female donor in good health, enrolled as a control in a pregnancy study. For the CDR3, the DNA is TGTGCCAGTAGTACTACGGACAGTCCTAACTATGGCTACACCTTC. Translated: CASSTTDSPNYGYTF.